What follows describes a single TCR beta chain. Its antigen is currently unknown. This CDR3 spans 20 amino acids. Germline CDR1 is LGHNA and CDR2 is YSLEER. Trimming cost V 4 bases and J 2 bases, with 27 bases left between them. This sample was taken from a study of blood T cells in healthy people across ages. General study results and limits: Not knowing donor CMV status may have confounded expanded clonotype changes.

Every donor contributed about 10 milliliters of peripheral blood by blood draw. At least 7 million PBMCs were isolated per sample. With a J-beta primer mix and a sample-barcoded 5' primer, a second PCR ran 7 to 11 cycles. A template-switch adaptor containing 12 random nucleotides labeled each cDNA molecule. From the 5' RACE reads, TCRdb called clonotypes with MiXCR, one entry per CDR3 protein. Of about 1.8 million distinct CDR3 sequences in the sample, roughly 49% were seen once. V and J are TRBV4-3 and TRBJ1-5; D unresolved. The sequence was obtained from a woman aged 40 to 50 in good health. The sample comprised blood. CDR3 sequence (DNA): TGCGCCAGCAGCCGATTGACCCCTACTAACCACCTTTATGGCAATCAGCCCCAGCATTTT. Protein: CASSRLTPTNHLYGNQPQHF.